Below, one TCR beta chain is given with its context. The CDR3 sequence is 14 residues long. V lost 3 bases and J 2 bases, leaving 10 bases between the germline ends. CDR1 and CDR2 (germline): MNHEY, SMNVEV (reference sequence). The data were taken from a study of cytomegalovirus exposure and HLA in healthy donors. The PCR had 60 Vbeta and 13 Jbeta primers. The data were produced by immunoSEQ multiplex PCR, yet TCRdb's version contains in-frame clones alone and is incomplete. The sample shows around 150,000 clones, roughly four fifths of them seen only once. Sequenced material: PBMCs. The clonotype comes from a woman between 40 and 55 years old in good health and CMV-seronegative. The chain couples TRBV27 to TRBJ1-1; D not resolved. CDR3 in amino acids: CASSFSRDNTEAFF. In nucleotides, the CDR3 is TGTGCCAGCAGTTTTAGTCGGGATAACACTGAAGCTTTCTTT.